Listed here are 14 T cell receptor beta chains from one sample, sequenced in a study of OX40 agonist ivuxolimab in advanced cancers. Sequenced by immunoSEQ multiplex PCR; TCRdb stores in-frame clones only, minus some. The data hold 80,000 or so clones, with 84% observed a single time. The source material was CD4+ or CD8+ T cells sorted from blood, sampled in a trial of the OX40 agonist ivuxolimab. The receptor source for this set is an adult with an advanced solid tumor such as melanoma, head and neck, liver or kidney cancer.

This clone has a handful of counts. The chain recombines TRBV6-4 with TRBJ1-1; D perhaps matches TRBD1 (5 bases). This CDR3 has 14 residues. The V gene lost 6 bases and the J gene lost 5 bases, with 16 bases spanning the gap. Germline loops: CDR1 MRHNA, CDR2 SNTAGT. CDR3 in DNA: TGTGCCAGCAGCCGTGGGCAGGGTGGGACTGAAGCTTTCTTT. It codes for CASSRGQGGTEAFF.

CDR3 protein: CASSTTSDNEQFF. The CDR3 DNA reads TGTGCCAGCTCCACGACGAGCGATAATGAGCAGTTCTTC. The chain carries TRBV18 and TRBJ2-1; D is uncertain. V was clipped by 6 bases and J by 7 bases, with 13 bases between them. CDR1 and CDR2 from the germline V gene are KGHSH and LQKENI. The length of the CDR3 is 13 residues.

The chain links TRBV6-6 to TRBJ2-7; D assignment may be TRBD1 or TRBD2 (5 bases each). The germline CDR1 and CDR2 sequences are MNHNY and SVGAGI (reference sequence). The CDR3 has 15 amino acids. Trimming shortened V by 8 bases and J by 3 bases, and 20 bases separated the two germline ends. The CDR3 sequence is CASQPPGRSLYEQYF. Here the CDR3 DNA reads TGTGCCAGCCAACCCCCGGGACGTTCTCTCTACGAGCAGTACTTC.

The CDR3 loop is CATSWDRVGEAFF. Written as DNA, the CDR3 is TGTGCCACCAGCTGGGACAGGGTGGGTGAAGCTTTCTTT. This chain links TRBV15 with TRBJ1-1; 9 bases are shared with TRBD1. In germline, CDR1 is LNHNV, CDR2 YYDKDF (reference sequence). This CDR3 is 13 amino acids long. The V gene end was trimmed by 5 bases and the J gene end by 7 bases; junction bases not matched to a gene: 5. The whole variable domain, remainder taken from reference TRBV15 and TRBJ1-1, is DAMVIQNPRYQVTQFGKPVTLSCSQTLNHNVMYWYQQKSSQAPKLLFHYYDKDFNNEADTPDNFQSRRPNTSFCFLDIRSPGLGDTAMYLCATSWDRVGEAFFGQGTRLTVV.

The chain is built from TRBV27 and TRBJ2-7; tentative D call: TRBD1 (6 bases). CDR1 MNHEY and CDR2 SMNVEV come from the germline V gene (reference sequence). CDR3 size: 16 residues. Trimming removed 2 bases from V and 0 bases from J, with 14 bases in between. CDR3: CASSLNGQLYSYEQYF. Written as DNA, the CDR3 is TGTGCCAGCAGTTTAAATGGACAGTTATACTCCTACGAGCAGTACTTC.

J is TRBJ2-6 and V is TRBV27, with a weak D call TRBD1 (6 bases). Germline CDR1 MNHEY, CDR2 SMNVEV (reference sequence). Trimming pared 5 bases from V and 0 bases from J, leaving 14 bases between. The length of the CDR3 is 17 residues. DNA of the CDR3: TGTGCCAGCAGTCCCCGGGACACCGTCTCTGGGGCCAACGTCCTGACTTTC. Protein product: CASSPRDTVSGANVLTF.

The genes are TRBV7-2 and TRBJ2-5; 9 nucleotides align to TRBD2. Germline assignment: CDR1 SGHTA and CDR2 FQGNSA. The trim removed 1 base at V and 2 bases at J, leaving 8 bases unmatched. CDR3 length equals 17 residues. This CDR3 is CASSLGPPTSGQETQYF. CDR3 bases: TGTGCCAGCAGCTTAGGTCCCCCAACTAGCGGGCAAGAGACCCAGTACTTC.

The chain has TRBV5-1 and TRBJ2-7, with 8 bases identical to TRBD1. Unmatched junction bases numbered 8, after V lost 4 bases and J lost 5 bases. This CDR3 is 14 amino acids long. Germline lookup yields CDR1 SGHRS and CDR2 YFSETQ. This CDR3 is CASSADRGWDEQYF. The DNA of the CDR3 is TGCGCCAGCAGCGCCGACAGGGGTTGGGACGAGCAGTACTTC.

This rearrangement joins TRBV7-1 to TRBJ2-5; 9 bases are shared with TRBD1. TRBV7-1 is known as an ORF, though its function is uncertain. This CDR3 comprises 14 residues. V gave up 2 bases and J gave up 5 bases; unmatched junction bases: 3. In DNA form, the CDR3 reads TGTGCCAGCAGCTCAACAGGGGGCGACGAGACCCAGTACTTC. It is translated as CASSSTGGDETQYF.

This chain connects TRBV7-2 to TRBJ1-1, with TRBD1 matching 7 bases. This CDR3 contains 13 residues. V shed 4 bases and J 5 bases; nucleotides not matched to a gene: 4. The germline V gene has CDR1 SGHTA and CDR2 FQGNSA. CDR3 loop: CASSYQGGTEAFF. DNA for the CDR3: TGTGCCAGCAGCTACCAGGGGGGTACTGAAGCTTTCTTT. The complete variable domain, with remaining parts taken from reference TRBV7-2 and TRBJ1-1, reads GAGVSQSPSNKVTEKGKDVELRCDPISGHTALYWYRQSLGQGLEFLIYFQGNSAPDKSGLPSDRFSAERTGGSVSTLTIQRTQQEDSAVYLCASSYQGGTEAFFGQGTRLTVV.

The genes are TRBV4-2 and TRBJ1-1, with TRBD1 matching over 9 bases. The junction had 3 bases not matched to a gene; V was cut back by 3 bases and J by 7 bases. The CDR3 is made up of 13 amino acids. Germline-derived CDR1 and CDR2 are LGHNA and YNFKEQ. CDR3 bases: TGTGCCAGCAGCCAGGGACAGGGACTTGAAGCTTTCTTT. Translated: CASSQGQGLEAFF.

This chain links TRBV7-2 with TRBJ1-1; no clear D gene. V was shortened by 2 bases and J by 5 bases, with 3 bases between the two germline ends. The length of the CDR3 is 11 residues. Germline values: CDR1 SGHTA, CDR2 FQGNSA. The CDR3 DNA sequence: TGTGCCAGCAGCTTAAGAACTGAAGCTTTCTTT. Translated, it gives CASSLRTEAFF.

In its sample, this clone ranks as medium-sized. The V and J genes are TRBV4-1 and TRBJ2-7; D ambiguous. Germline CDR1 and CDR2: MGHRA and YSYEKL. This CDR3 is 14 amino acids long. V shed 7 bases and J shed 0 bases, with 13 bases lying between them. CDR3 amino acids: CASTAEGLSYEQYF. The CDR3 bases are TGCGCCAGCACCGCCGAAGGGCTCTCCTACGAGCAGTACTTC.

This clone was observed a single time. V usage is TRBV5-5 and J usage is TRBJ1-3, with a weak D call TRBD1 (5 bases). The CDR3 spans 15 residues. V was clipped by 2 bases and J by 4 bases, with 13 bases between them. CDR1 and CDR2 from the germline V gene are SGHKS and YYEKEE (reference sequence). CDR3 region: CASSLNRLSGNTIYF. CDR3 DNA: TGTGCCAGCAGCTTAAACAGGCTTTCCGGAAACACCATATATTTT. The whole variable domain, filled in from reference TRBV5-5 and TRBJ1-3, reads DAGVTQSPTHLIKTRGQQVTLRCSPISGHKSVSWYQQVLGQGPQFIFQYYEKEERGRGNFPDRFSARQFPNYSSELNVNALLLGDSALYLCASSLNRLSGNTIYFGEGSWLTVV.